This TCR beta chain was recorded in a study of blood T cell repertoires in COVID-19. Study-wide context: Samples taken during acute and convalescent COVID-19 were collected in the United States, Italy and Spain. PBMCs, B-cell-depleted T cells, or T cells were the source of the cDNA or gDNA that made up the material.

Original data processing: Counts of nucleated cells, estimated from reference gene primer amplification, were obtained. Produced via immunoSEQ multiplex PCR; TCRdb's table is partial and in-frame only. Clonal size and the V and J genes are those of that table, whereas D and trimming came from the DNA. The sample records about 280,000 clones, 85% being singletons. The CDR3 sequence is 12 residues long. V lost 2 bases and J 8 bases, leaving 10 bases between the germline ends. CDR1 SGHRS and CDR2 YFSETQ come from the germline V gene. Sample: peripheral blood. This sequence originates from a man aged 45-65 years with active or convalescent COVID-19. The chain combines TRBV5-1 with TRBJ1-2, with D possibly TRBD1 on 5 matching bases. The CDR3 sequence is CASSLGEGGYTF. Written as DNA, the CDR3 is TGCGCCAGCAGCTTAGGGGAGGGAGGCTACACCTTC. The variable domain in full, with the rest retrieved from reference TRBV5-1 and TRBJ1-2, is KAGVTQTPRYLIKTRGQQVTLSCSPISGHRSVSWYQQTPGQGLQFLFEYFSETQRNKGNFPGRFSGRQFSNSRSEMNVSTLELGDSALYLCASSLGEGGYTFGSGTRLTVV.